The clone carrying this TCR beta chain turned up a few times. The antigen remains undetermined. The data are from a study of T cell responses to AZD1222 COVID-19 vaccine. About the study: Second-dose intervals near 4 or 12 weeks were combined.

Trimming stripped 7 bases from V and 3 bases from J, with 12 bases between. Germline lookup yields CDR1 SEHNR and CDR2 FQNEAQ (reference sequence). The CDR3 covers 13 residues. Measured with immunoSEQ multiplex PCR; TCRdb has only the in-frame clones, and not every one. The sample shows about 76,000 clones, about 88% of them seen only once. Findings and limits, study-wide: Nearly half of spike-specific TCRs reportedly go after variant regions that carry no mutations. Mostly white British, mostly female donors; authors suggested clonal diversity may be underestimated.

This chain links TRBV7-9 with TRBJ1-2; no definite D call. The receptor was isolated from an adult in good health. The sample consisted of peripheral blood, taken on day 0 of AZD1222 vaccination. CDR3 protein: CASTPRSDYGYTF. The CDR3, as DNA: TGTGCCAGCACCCCTCGGTCGGACTATGGCTACACCTTC.